A selection of T cell receptor beta chains follows, all from one sample in a study of shared clonotypes between healthy human individuals. Sequenced by immunoSEQ multiplex PCR; TCRdb stores in-frame clones only, minus some. The sample lists around 940,000 clones, 76% occurring once. The sequencing sample was made of memory CD4+ T cells sorted from blood. The source is a man aged 18 to 29 in good health. CDR3s include the opening cysteine and the closing phenylalanine or tryptophan. The order of the fields is clone size, J gene, D gene, V gene, CDR3 protein, CDR3 DNA. A D gene is named only where the DNA matches it firmly. Part of the rows lack a size; the others show once, few, many or a class for expanded clones.

clone_size: NA
j_call: TRBJ1-6
d_call: NA
v_call: TRBV6-1
cdr3_aa: CASTWQGSFNSPLHF
cdr3_nt: TGTGCCAGCACTTGGCAGGGGTCCTTCAATTCACCCCTCCACTTT

clone_size: NA
j_call: TRBJ2-3
d_call: NA
v_call: TRBV6-1
cdr3_aa: CASSGRDSWGGTDTQYF
cdr3_nt: TGTGCCAGCAGTGGACGGGACAGCTGGGGGGGCACAGATACGCAGTATTTT

clone_size: once
j_call: TRBJ2-1
d_call: NA
v_call: TRBV6-5
cdr3_aa: CASSRGPYNEQFF
cdr3_nt: TGTGCCAGCAGCCGGGGACCCTACAATGAGCAGTTCTTC

clone_size: NA
j_call: TRBJ1-5
d_call: NA
v_call: TRBV10-1
cdr3_aa: CASSARERGNQPQHF
cdr3_nt: TGCGCCAGCAGTGCCCGGGAGAGGGGCAATCAGCCCCAGCATTTT

clone_size: NA
j_call: TRBJ2-1
d_call: TRBD2
v_call: TRBV11-3
cdr3_aa: CASSPSGGTYNEQFF
cdr3_nt: TGTGCCAGCAGCCCAAGCGGGGGGACCTACAATGAGCAGTTCTTC

clone_size: NA
j_call: TRBJ1-5
d_call: NA
v_call: TRBV7-8
cdr3_aa: CASSFRGGLNQPQHF
cdr3_nt: TGTGCCAGCAGCTTTCGGGGGGGCCTCAATCAGCCCCAGCATTTT

clone_size: once
j_call: TRBJ2-3
d_call: NA
v_call: TRBV5-6
cdr3_aa: CASSLVGGGGTDTQYF
cdr3_nt: TGTGCCAGCAGCTTGGTGGGCGGAGGGGGCACAGATACGCAGTATTTT

clone_size: few
j_call: TRBJ1-3
d_call: NA
v_call: TRBV19
cdr3_aa: CASMRGKPSGNTIYF
cdr3_nt: TGTGCCAGTATGAGGGGAAAACCATCTGGAAACACCATATATTTT

clone_size: once
j_call: TRBJ1-2
d_call: NA
v_call: TRBV28
cdr3_aa: CASSGEGQLYGYTF
cdr3_nt: TGTGCCAGCAGTGGTGAAGGACAGTTATATGGCTACACCTTC

clone_size: few
j_call: TRBJ2-3
d_call: TRBD2
v_call: TRBV5-1
cdr3_aa: CASSPGLAGARTDTQYF
cdr3_nt: TGCGCCAGCAGCCCAGGACTAGCGGGGGCCCGCACAGATACGCAGTATTTT

clone_size: once
j_call: TRBJ1-2
d_call: NA
v_call: TRBV30
cdr3_aa: CAWSVPGTGYTF
cdr3_nt: TGTGCCTGGAGTGTACCGGGGACAGGCTACACCTTC

clone_size: NA
j_call: TRBJ1-5
d_call: NA
v_call: TRBV7-2
cdr3_aa: CASSYYHPGYSNQPQHF
cdr3_nt: TGTGCCAGCAGCTACTATCACCCAGGGTATAGCAATCAGCCCCAGCATTTT

clone_size: NA
j_call: TRBJ2-3
d_call: TRBD1
v_call: TRBV29-1
cdr3_aa: CSGRGQGSADTQYF
cdr3_nt: TGCAGCGGGCGGGGACAGGGGTCCGCAGATACGCAGTATTTT

clone_size: NA
j_call: TRBJ2-2
d_call: TRBD1
v_call: TRBV11-2
cdr3_aa: CASSWGTGLAGELFF
cdr3_nt: TGTGCCAGCAGCTGGGGGACAGGGTTGGCCGGGGAGCTGTTTTTT

clone_size: NA
j_call: TRBJ1-5
d_call: TRBD1
v_call: TRBV28
cdr3_aa: CASSSTTGLGNQPQHF
cdr3_nt: TGTGCCAGCAGTTCCACGACAGGGTTAGGGAATCAGCCCCAGCATTTT

clone_size: NA
j_call: TRBJ2-3
d_call: NA
v_call: TRBV6-5
cdr3_aa: CASSQGDTQYF
cdr3_nt: TGTGCCAGCAGCCAAGGGGATACGCAGTATTTT

clone_size: NA
j_call: TRBJ1-2
d_call: NA
v_call: TRBV30
cdr3_aa: CAWTGNNYGYTF
cdr3_nt: TGTGCCTGGACAGGGAATAACTATGGCTACACCTTC

clone_size: NA
j_call: TRBJ2-5
d_call: NA
v_call: TRBV9
cdr3_aa: CASSVGQASRETQYF
cdr3_nt: TGTGCCAGCAGCGTAGGGCAAGCCAGTCGCGAGACCCAGTACTTC

clone_size: NA
j_call: TRBJ2-1
d_call: TRBD1
v_call: TRBV30
cdr3_aa: CAWSVPGGTNEQFF
cdr3_nt: TGTGCCTGGAGTGTACCAGGGGGCACTAATGAGCAGTTCTTC

clone_size: NA
j_call: TRBJ1-2
d_call: NA
v_call: TRBV4-1
cdr3_aa: CASSRNGGDYGYTF
cdr3_nt: TGCGCCAGCAGCCGGAACGGCGGGGACTATGGCTACACCTTC

clone_size: few
j_call: TRBJ1-2
d_call: NA
v_call: TRBV2
cdr3_aa: CASRPGEGYGYTF
cdr3_nt: TGTGCCAGCCGTCCTGGGGAGGGCTATGGCTACACCTTC

clone_size: NA
j_call: TRBJ1-2
d_call: NA
v_call: TRBV30
cdr3_aa: CAWTRQVDGYTF
cdr3_nt: TGTGCCTGGACGCGGCAGGTAGATGGCTACACCTTC

clone_size: NA
j_call: TRBJ1-1
d_call: NA
v_call: TRBV18
cdr3_aa: CASSRTNRGMNTEAFF
cdr3_nt: TGTGCCAGCTCTCGGACAAACCGGGGGATGAACACTGAAGCTTTCTTT

clone_size: NA
j_call: TRBJ2-7
d_call: NA
v_call: TRBV7-2
cdr3_aa: CASSWTVEAYEQYF
cdr3_nt: TGTGCCAGCAGCTGGACAGTAGAGGCCTACGAGCAGTACTTC

clone_size: few
j_call: TRBJ1-4
d_call: NA
v_call: TRBV6-1
cdr3_aa: CASSESIIQLNEKLFF
cdr3_nt: TGTGCCAGCAGTGAGTCAATTATACAGTTGAATGAAAAACTGTTTTTT

clone_size: NA
j_call: TRBJ2-4
d_call: NA
v_call: TRBV5-1
cdr3_aa: CASSLDLRQNIQYF
cdr3_nt: TGCGCCAGCAGCTTGGATCTTCGTCAAAACATTCAGTACTTC

clone_size: NA
j_call: TRBJ2-7
d_call: TRBD2
v_call: TRBV28
cdr3_aa: CASRNGRGLKEQYF
cdr3_nt: TGTGCCAGCAGGAACGGGAGGGGCTTGAAGGAGCAGTACTTC

clone_size: once
j_call: TRBJ2-7
d_call: NA
v_call: TRBV6-1
cdr3_aa: CASSEDPGLQLYEQYF
cdr3_nt: TGTGCCAGCAGTGAAGACCCCGGACTCCAACTCTACGAGCAGTACTTC

clone_size: NA
j_call: TRBJ1-5
d_call: NA
v_call: TRBV5-1
cdr3_aa: CASSLVRRVRDQPQHF
cdr3_nt: TGCGCCAGCAGCTTGGTTCGCAGGGTGAGGGATCAGCCCCAGCATTTT

clone_size: NA
j_call: TRBJ2-5
d_call: NA
v_call: TRBV6-5
cdr3_aa: CASSYSSAEETQYF
cdr3_nt: TGTGCCAGCAGTTACTCGTCCGCGGAAGAGACCCAGTACTTC

clone_size: NA
j_call: TRBJ1-2
d_call: TRBD1
v_call: TRBV5-1
cdr3_aa: CASSSSGTGSLYTF
cdr3_nt: TGCGCCAGCAGCTCGTCCGGGACAGGGTCCCTTTACACCTTC

clone_size: NA
j_call: TRBJ2-5
d_call: NA
v_call: TRBV19
cdr3_aa: CASSTGTAAQTQYF
cdr3_nt: TGTGCCAGTAGTACTGGGACTGCGGCACAGACCCAGTACTTC